These 21 T cell receptor beta chains were sequenced from one sample in a study of blood T cells in healthy people across ages. Sample-barcoded 5' priming and a J-beta primer mix drove a second PCR of about 6 to 12 cycles. TCRdb called the 5' RACE reads again in MiXCR, with one record for every CDR3 protein. The sample includes 800,000 or so distinct CDR3 sequences, roughly 25% of them seen just once. These records were also assigned to another study, of T cells of mothers and their children.

Input material: blood. Receptor source: a boy younger than 18 in good health.

The table lists this clonotype with a few counts. The V gene is TRBV11-2, the J gene TRBJ1-6, with a weak D call TRBD1 (6 bases). Trimming cost V 5 bases and J 4 bases, with 12 bases left between them. The CDR3 consists of 15 residues. Per the germline V gene, CDR1 is SGHAT and CDR2 is FQNNGV. The CDR3 DNA reads TGTGCCAGCAGCCTGACAGGATTTTATAATTCACCCCTCCACTTT. This translates into CASSLTGFYNSPLHF.

This clonotype was seen more than once but under ten times. This chain joins TRBV28 and TRBJ2-5; no clear D. Germline loops: CDR1 MDHEN, CDR2 SYDVKM. With 3 bases removed from V and 1 base from J, the gap between germline ends came to 12 bases. CDR3 length equals 15 residues. The CDR3 protein is CASSFPGRFQETQYF. CDR3 DNA: TGTGCCAGCAGTTTCCCCGGGCGGTTCCAAGAGACCCAGTACTTC.

The V gene is TRBV4-1, the J gene TRBJ1-5, with unresolved D. V was shortened by 4 bases and J by 0 bases, with 13 bases between the two germline ends. CDR3 length equals 16 residues. Germline V CDR1 and CDR2: MGHRA, YSYEKL. The CDR3 nucleotides read TGCGCCAGCAGCCGCTACAGTGGGTATAGCAATCAGCCCCAGCATTTT. Encoded protein: CASSRYSGYSNQPQHF.

This chain uses TRBV6-2 or TRBV6-3 with TRBJ1-5; the match to TRBD1 covers 7 bases. The CDR3 consists of 16 residues. The germline V gene encodes CDR1 MNHEY and CDR2 SVGEGT. V shed 5 bases and J 2 bases; nucleotides not matched to a gene: 9. The CDR3 is CASSTRQGSGNQPQHF. Written as DNA, the CDR3 is TGTGCCAGCAGTACCCGACAGGGTTCAGGCAATCAGCCCCAGCATTTT.

This clonotype appeared once. This chain links TRBV9 with TRBJ2-7; 9 bases match TRBD1. The trim removed 0 bases at V and 1 base at J, leaving 2 bases unmatched. Germline V gene data show CDR1 as SGDLS and CDR2 as YYNGEE. CDR3 length equals 15 residues. In DNA, the CDR3 is TGTGCCAGCAGCGTAGAGGGACAGGGTTCCTACGAGCAGTACTTC. Amino acid sequence: CASSVEGQGSYEQYF.

This clonotype was counted only a few times. The chain is built from TRBV11-3 and TRBJ2-1; 9 positions match TRBD2. CDR3 length: 16 residues. Per the germline V gene, CDR1 is SGHNT and CDR2 is YENEEA. The trim removed 5 bases at V and 4 bases at J, leaving 9 bases unmatched. The CDR3 nucleotides are TGTGCCAGCAGCACACAAGGACTAGCGAAATACAATGAGCAGTTCTTC. Protein sequence: CASSTQGLAKYNEQFF.

The chain couples TRBV5-1 to TRBJ2-5; TRBD2 matches 10 bases. Germline CDR1 SGHRS, CDR2 YFSETQ. The CDR3 consists of 16 residues. Trimming at V came to 0 bases and at J to 4 bases, leaving 6 bases not matched to a gene. CDR3 sequence: CASSLGASGSGETQYF. The CDR3 bases are TGCGCCAGCAGCTTGGGGGCTAGCGGGAGTGGAGAGACCCAGTACTTC. Together with reference TRBV5-1 and TRBJ2-5, the CDR3 gives the full variable domain: KAGVTQTPRYLIKTRGQQVTLSCSPISGHRSVSWYQQTPGQGLQFLFEYFSETQRNKGNFPGRFSGRQFSNSRSEMNVSTLELGDSALYLCASSLGASGSGETQYFGPGTRLLVL.

There are a few counts of this clonotype. The chain is built from TRBV6-2 or TRBV6-3 and TRBJ2-1; 13 positions agree with TRBD2. With 6 bases clipped from V and 7 bases from J, the junction kept 12 bases outside the gene matches. Per the germline V gene, CDR1 is MNHEY and CDR2 is SVGEGT. This CDR3 has 17 amino acids. The CDR3 DNA follows: TGTGCCAGCAGCCACAGCGAATGGACTAGCGGGAGTAATGAGCAGTTCTTC. It translates to CASSHSEWTSGSNEQFF.

The chain combines TRBV28 with TRBJ2-5, with TRBD1 identical over 9 bases. TRBJ2-7 matches the DNA end more closely, so the J call is doubtful. Looked up from germline, CDR1 is MDHEN and CDR2 is SYDVKM. The CDR3 runs to 15 residues. Here the CDR3 DNA reads TGTGCCAGCAGTCCTATGGGACAGGGTGCTCACGAGCAGTACTTC. As protein: CASSPMGQGAHEQYF.

The chain links TRBV6-5 to TRBJ2-5, with a weak D call TRBD1 (6 bases). The closer fit of TRBJ2-7 to the DNA end suggests the J call may be wrong. The CDR3 covers 13 residues. The V gene's germline CDR1 is MNHEY and CDR2 SVGAGI. The CDR3: CASKGGDTYEQYF. Here the CDR3 DNA reads TGTGCCTCAAAAGGGGGAGATACCTACGAGCAGTACTTC.

In its sample, this clonotype was seen a few times. The chain combines TRBV5-1 with TRBJ1-4, with D tentatively TRBD1 (6 bases). Germline V gene data show CDR1 as SGHRS and CDR2 as YFSETQ. The CDR3 consists of 17 residues. V was trimmed by 4 bases and J by 7 bases, leaving 23 bases between them. The CDR3 DNA is TGCGCCAGCAGCCCCGCTAAAACAGGGTATTTAGGTGAAAAACTGTTTTTT. Translated: CASSPAKTGYLGEKLFF.

The rearrangement uses TRBV7-9 and TRBJ1-1, with 8 bases identical to TRBD1. Germline V gene lookup returns CDR1 SEHNR and CDR2 FQNEAQ (reference sequence). J lost 11 bases, V lost 5 bases, and 7 bases had no gene match. This CDR3 comprises 12 residues. The CDR3 protein is CASSQADRGAFF. The CDR3 nucleotides read TGTGCCAGCAGCCAAGCCGACAGGGGTGCTTTCTTT.

There are a few counts of this clonotype. This CDR3 is CSARDSRQNTYEQYF. The CDR3 DNA sequence: TGCAGTGCTAGAGATTCGCGGCAGAATACCTACGAGCAGTACTTC. The V and J genes are TRBV20-1 and TRBJ2-7; D remains ambiguous. The CDR3 is 15 amino acids. Germline CDR1 and CDR2: DFQATT and SNEGSKA (reference sequence). With 0 bases removed from V and 2 bases from J, the gap between germline ends came to 14 bases.

The chain recombines TRBV14 with TRBJ2-3, with no clear D. This CDR3 comprises 12 residues. The V gene lost 1 base and the J gene lost 9 bases, with 8 bases spanning the gap. The V gene's germline CDR1 is SGHDN and CDR2 FVKESK. CDR3 DNA sequence: TGTGCCAGCAGCCAAGCCCTCTTCACGCAGTATTTT. This encodes CASSQALFTQYF.

The chain couples TRBV29-1 to TRBJ2-5; 9 bases map to TRBD1. The J call may be faulty, since TRBJ2-7 better matches the DNA end. This CDR3 spans 13 amino acids. Germline V gene lookup returns CDR1 SQVTM and CDR2 ANQGSEA. The DNA of the CDR3 is TGCAGCGTCAGACAGGGGGAGGCGGACGAGCAGTACTTC. Amino acid sequence: CSVRQGEADEQYF.

The rearrangement links TRBV11-2 to TRBJ2-1; 8 bases line up with TRBD2. The assigned J gene may be wrong: the sequence end matches TRBJ2-5 better. Germline CDR1 reads SGHAT; CDR2 reads FQNNGV. This CDR3 is built from 14 residues. The CDR3 here is CASSFVAGGRTQYF. The CDR3 nucleotides are TGTGCCAGCAGCTTTGTGGCGGGGGGACGGACCCAGTACTTC.

The genes are TRBV7-2 and TRBJ2-5; D ambiguous. The J call may be mistaken, given a closer DNA end match to TRBJ2-1. CDR3 size: 14 residues. Germline CDR1 reads SGHTA; CDR2 reads FQGNSA. Here the CDR3 reads CASSLVKRAHEQFF. The CDR3 coding sequence is TGTGCCAGCAGCTTAGTTAAAAGGGCCCATGAGCAGTTCTTC.

The V call is TRBV29-1, the J call TRBJ1-1, with a possible D match to TRBD1 (6 bases). CDR1 is SQVTM, CDR2 ANQGSEA, per germline. The CDR3 extends over 11 amino acids. Deletions cut 7 bases from V and 2 bases from J, with 8 bases between. CDR3: CSAGDNTEAFF. CDR3 nucleotides: TGCAGCGCAGGGGATAACACTGAAGCTTTCTTT.

The sample holds a few counts of this clonotype. Here the CDR3 reads CASGALAGALREQYF. CDR3 bases: TGTGCCAGCGGGGCTCTAGCGGGGGCCTTGAGGGAGCAGTACTTC. V is TRBV11-2 and J is TRBJ2-5; 10 nucleotides agree with TRBD2. Germline V gene lookup returns CDR1 SGHAT and CDR2 FQNNGV. The CDR3 runs to 15 residues. The V segment lost 8 bases and the J segment 11 bases; nucleotides outside the gene matches: 17.

This clonotype has more than one count but fewer than ten. The V call is TRBV20-1, the J call TRBJ1-1, with D possibly being TRBD1 (6 bases). Germline-derived CDR1 and CDR2 are DFQATT and SNEGSKA (reference sequence). The V and J ends lost 5 bases and 3 bases respectively, with 16 bases between them. CDR3 length equals 14 residues. CDR3 nucleotides: TGCAGTGCTCCGGGGGCCATCTTTGACACTGAAGCTTTCTTT. This translates into CSAPGAIFDTEAFF.

The gene calls are TRBV7-2 and TRBJ2-1; 9 bases agree with TRBD2. The CDR3 has 15 amino acids. Losses at the gene ends were 1 base for V and 8 bases for J; bases not matched to a gene: 6. Germline V CDR1 and CDR2: SGHTA, FQGNSA. The CDR3 nucleotides read TGTGCCAGCAGCTTAGGACTAGCGGTAGGTTATGAGCAGTTCTTC. Its protein is CASSLGLAVGYEQFF.